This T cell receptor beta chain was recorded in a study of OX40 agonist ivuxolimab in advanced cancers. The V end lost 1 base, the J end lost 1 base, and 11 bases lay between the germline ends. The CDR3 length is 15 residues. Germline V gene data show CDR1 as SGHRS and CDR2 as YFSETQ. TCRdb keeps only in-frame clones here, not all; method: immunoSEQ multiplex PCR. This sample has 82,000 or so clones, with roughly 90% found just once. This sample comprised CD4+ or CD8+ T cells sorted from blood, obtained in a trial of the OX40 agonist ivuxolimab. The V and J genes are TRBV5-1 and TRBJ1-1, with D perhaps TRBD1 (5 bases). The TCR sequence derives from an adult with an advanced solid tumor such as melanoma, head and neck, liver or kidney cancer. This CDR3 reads CASSLSGTQNTEAFF. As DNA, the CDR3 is TGCGCCAGCAGCTTGTCCGGGACGCAGAACACTGAAGCTTTCTTT. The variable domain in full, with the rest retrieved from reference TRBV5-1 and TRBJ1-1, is KAGVTQTPRYLIKTRGQQVTLSCSPISGHRSVSWYQQTPGQGLQFLFEYFSETQRNKGNFPGRFSGRQFSNSRSEMNVSTLELGDSALYLCASSLSGTQNTEAFFGQGTRLTVV.